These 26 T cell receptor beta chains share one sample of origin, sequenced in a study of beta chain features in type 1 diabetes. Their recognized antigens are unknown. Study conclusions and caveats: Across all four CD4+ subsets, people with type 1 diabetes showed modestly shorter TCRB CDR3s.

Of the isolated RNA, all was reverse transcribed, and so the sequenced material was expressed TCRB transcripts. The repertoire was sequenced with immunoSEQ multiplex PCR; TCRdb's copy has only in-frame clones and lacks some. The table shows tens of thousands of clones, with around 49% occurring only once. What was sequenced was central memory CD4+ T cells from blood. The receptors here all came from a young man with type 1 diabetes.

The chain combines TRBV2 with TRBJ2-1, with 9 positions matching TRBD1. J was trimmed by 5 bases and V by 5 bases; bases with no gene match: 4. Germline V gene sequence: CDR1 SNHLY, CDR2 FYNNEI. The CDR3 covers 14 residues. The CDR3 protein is CASSSRTGDNEQFF. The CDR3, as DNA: TGTGCCAGCAGTTCCCGGACAGGGGACAATGAGCAGTTCTTC.

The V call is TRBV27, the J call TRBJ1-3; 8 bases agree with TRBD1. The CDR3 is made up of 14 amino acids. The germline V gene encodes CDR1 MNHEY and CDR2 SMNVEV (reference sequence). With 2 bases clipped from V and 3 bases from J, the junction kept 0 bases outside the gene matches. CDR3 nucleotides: TGTGCCAGCAGTTTAACAGGGGGTGGAAACACCATATATTTT. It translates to CASSLTGGGNTIYF.

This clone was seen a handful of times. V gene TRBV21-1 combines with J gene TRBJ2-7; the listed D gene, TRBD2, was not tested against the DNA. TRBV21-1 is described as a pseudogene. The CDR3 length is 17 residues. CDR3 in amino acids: CASSKGSPSGISYEQYF. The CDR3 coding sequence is TGTGCCAGCAGCAAAGGAAGTCCTAGCGGGATCTCCTACGAGCAGTACTTC.

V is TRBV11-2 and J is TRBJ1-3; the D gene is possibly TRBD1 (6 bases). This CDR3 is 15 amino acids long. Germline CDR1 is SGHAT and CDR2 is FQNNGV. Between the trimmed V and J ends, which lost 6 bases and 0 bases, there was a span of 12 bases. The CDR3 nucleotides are TGTGCCAGCAGAAATACAGGGAGCTCTGGAAACACCATATATTTT. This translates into CASRNTGSSGNTIYF.

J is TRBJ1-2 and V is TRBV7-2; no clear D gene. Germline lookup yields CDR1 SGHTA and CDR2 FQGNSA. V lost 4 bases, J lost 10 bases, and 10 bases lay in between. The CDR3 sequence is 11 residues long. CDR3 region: CASSSSVTYTF. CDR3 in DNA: TGTGCCAGCAGCTCCTCAGTAACCTACACCTTC.

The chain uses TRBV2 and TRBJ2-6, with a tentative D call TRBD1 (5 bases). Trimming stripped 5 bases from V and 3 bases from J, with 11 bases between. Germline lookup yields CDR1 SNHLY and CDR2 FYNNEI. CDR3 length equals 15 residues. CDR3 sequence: CASSSQGFGANVLTF. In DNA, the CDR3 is TGTGCCAGCAGTTCCCAGGGATTTGGGGCCAACGTCCTGACTTTC.

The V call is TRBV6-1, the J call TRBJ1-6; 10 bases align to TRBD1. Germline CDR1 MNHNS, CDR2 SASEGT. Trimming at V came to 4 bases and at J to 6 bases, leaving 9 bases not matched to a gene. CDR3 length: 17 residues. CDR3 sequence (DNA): TGTGCCAGCAGTGCTGCCGGGACAGGGGCTTTTAATTCACCCCTCCACTTT. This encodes CASSAAGTGAFNSPLHF.

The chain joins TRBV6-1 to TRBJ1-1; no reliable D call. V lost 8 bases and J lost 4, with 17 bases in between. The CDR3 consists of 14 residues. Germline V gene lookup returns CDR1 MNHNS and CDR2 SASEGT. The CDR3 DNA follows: TGTGCCAGCTCGCGCGGGGAGGGTGGCACTGAAGCTTTCTTT. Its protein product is CASSRGEGGTEAFF.

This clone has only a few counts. CDR3 coding DNA: TGTGCCAGCAATACAGGGCGGGAGCAGTACTTC. Translation: CASNTGREQYF. V is TRBV6-5 and J is TRBJ2-7, with a tentative D call TRBD1 (6 bases). Trimming shortened V by 7 bases and J by 7 bases, and 11 bases separated the two germline ends. The CDR3 extends over 11 amino acids. Germline CDR1 and CDR2: MNHEY and SVGAGI.

The CDR3 DNA follows: TGTGCCAGCAGCCCCCGTGGTAGCGGGGTCAATGAGCAGTTCTTC. This sequence encodes CASSPRGSGVNEQFF. The chain has TRBV7-2 and TRBJ2-1, with 8 bases lining up with TRBD2. Germline trimming cut 5 bases from V and 6 bases from J; bases unmatched to any gene: 9. The germline V gene encodes CDR1 SGHTA and CDR2 FQGNSA. This CDR3 region has 15 residues. Filled out from reference TRBV7-2 and TRBJ2-1, the complete variable domain reads GAGVSQSPSNKVTEKGKDVELRCDPISGHTALYWYRQSLGQGLEFLIYFQGNSAPDKSGLPSDRFSAERTGGSVSTLTIQRTQQEDSAVYLCASSPRGSGVNEQFFGPGTRLTVL.

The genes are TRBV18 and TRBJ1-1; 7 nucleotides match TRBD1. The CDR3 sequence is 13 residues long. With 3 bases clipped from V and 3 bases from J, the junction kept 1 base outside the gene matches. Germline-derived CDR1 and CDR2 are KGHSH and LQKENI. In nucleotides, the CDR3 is TGTGCCAGCTCACCGGGGACAGACACTGAAGCTTTCTTT. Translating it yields CASSPGTDTEAFF.

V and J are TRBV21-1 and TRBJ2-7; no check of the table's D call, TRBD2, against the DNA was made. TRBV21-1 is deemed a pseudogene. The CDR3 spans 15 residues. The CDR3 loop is CASSKISGSSYEQYF. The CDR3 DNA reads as TGTGCCAGCAGCAAAATCAGCGGGTCATCCTACGAGCAGTACTTC.

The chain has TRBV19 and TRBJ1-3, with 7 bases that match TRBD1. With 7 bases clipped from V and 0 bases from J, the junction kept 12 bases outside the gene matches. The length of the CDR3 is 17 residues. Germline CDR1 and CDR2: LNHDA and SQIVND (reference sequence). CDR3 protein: CASTRAPGQHSGNTIYF. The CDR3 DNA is TGTGCCAGTACCCGGGCACCGGGACAGCACTCTGGAAACACCATATATTTT.

CDR3 protein: CASSASYEQYF. The CDR3 DNA reads as TGTGCCAGCAGCGCGTCGTACGAGCAGTACTTC. This chain links TRBV7-2 with TRBJ2-7; no clear D gene. V shed 5 bases and J shed 4 bases, with 6 bases lying between them. Germline V CDR1 and CDR2: SGHTA, FQGNSA. CDR3 length equals 11 residues.

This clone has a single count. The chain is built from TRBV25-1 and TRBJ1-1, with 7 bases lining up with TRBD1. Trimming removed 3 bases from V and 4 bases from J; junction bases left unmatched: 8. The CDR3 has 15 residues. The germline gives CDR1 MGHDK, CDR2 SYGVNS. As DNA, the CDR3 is TGTGCCAGCAGTGACCCTAGCGACAGGGCCACTGAAGCTTTCTTT. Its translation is CASSDPSDRATEAFF.

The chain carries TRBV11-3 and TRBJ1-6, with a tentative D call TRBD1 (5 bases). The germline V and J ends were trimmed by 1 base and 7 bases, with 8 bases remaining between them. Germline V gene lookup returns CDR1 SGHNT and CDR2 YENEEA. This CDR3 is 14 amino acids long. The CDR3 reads CASSLGGGNSPLHF. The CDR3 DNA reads TGTGCCAGCAGCTTAGGGGGGGGGAATTCACCCCTCCACTTT.

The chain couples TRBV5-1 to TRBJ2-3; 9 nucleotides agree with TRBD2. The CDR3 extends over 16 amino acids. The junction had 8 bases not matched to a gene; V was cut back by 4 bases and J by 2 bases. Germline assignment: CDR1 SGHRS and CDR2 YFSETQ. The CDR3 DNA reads TGCGCCAGCAGCCCGCAGACTAGCGGAATCACAGATACGCAGTATTTT. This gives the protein CASSPQTSGITDTQYF.

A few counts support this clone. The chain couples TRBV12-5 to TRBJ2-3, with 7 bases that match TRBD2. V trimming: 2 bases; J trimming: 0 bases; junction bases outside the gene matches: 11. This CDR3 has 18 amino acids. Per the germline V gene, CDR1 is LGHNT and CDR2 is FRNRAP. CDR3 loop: CASGLLRDGRTSTDTQYF. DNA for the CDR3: TGTGCTAGTGGTTTGCTCCGGGACGGGAGGACTAGCACAGATACGCAGTATTTT.

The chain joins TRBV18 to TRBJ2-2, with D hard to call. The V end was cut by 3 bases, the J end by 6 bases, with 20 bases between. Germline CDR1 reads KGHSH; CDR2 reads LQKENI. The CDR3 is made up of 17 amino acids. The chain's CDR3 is CASSPMAAPAQAGELFF. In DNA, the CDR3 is TGTGCCAGCTCACCCATGGCGGCCCCGGCCCAAGCCGGGGAGCTGTTTTTT. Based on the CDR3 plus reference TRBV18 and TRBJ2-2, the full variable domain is NAGVMQNPRHLVRRRGQEARLRCSPMKGHSHVYWYRQLPEEGLKFMVYLQKENIIDESGMPKERFSAEFPKEGPSILRIQQVVRGDSAAYFCASSPMAAPAQAGELFFGEGSRLTVL.

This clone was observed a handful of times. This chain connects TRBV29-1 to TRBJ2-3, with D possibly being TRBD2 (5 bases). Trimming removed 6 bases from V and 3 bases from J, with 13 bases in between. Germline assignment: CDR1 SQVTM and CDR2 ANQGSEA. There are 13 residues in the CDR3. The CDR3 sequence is CSVGVGATDTQYF. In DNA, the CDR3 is TGCAGCGTGGGAGTAGGAGCAACAGATACGCAGTATTTT.

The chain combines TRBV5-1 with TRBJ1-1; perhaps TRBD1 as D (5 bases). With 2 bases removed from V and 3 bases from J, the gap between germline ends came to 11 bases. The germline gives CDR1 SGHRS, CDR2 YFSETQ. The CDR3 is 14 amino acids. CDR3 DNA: TGCGCCAGCAGCTTCCAGGGTGTGGACACTGAAGCTTTCTTT. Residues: CASSFQGVDTEAFF.

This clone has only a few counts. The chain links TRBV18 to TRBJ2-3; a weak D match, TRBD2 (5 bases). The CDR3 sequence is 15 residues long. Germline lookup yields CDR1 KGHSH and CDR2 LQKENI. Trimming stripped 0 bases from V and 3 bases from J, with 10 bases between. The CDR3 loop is CASSPPLAKTDTQYF. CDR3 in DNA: TGTGCCAGCTCACCACCGCTAGCTAAAACAGATACGCAGTATTTT. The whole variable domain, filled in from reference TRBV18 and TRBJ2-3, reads NAGVMQNPRHLVRRRGQEARLRCSPMKGHSHVYWYRQLPEEGLKFMVYLQKENIIDESGMPKERFSAEFPKEGPSILRIQQVVRGDSAAYFCASSPPLAKTDTQYFGPGTRLTVL.

The CDR3 protein is CATSRGDFNEQFF. CDR3 bases: TGTGCCACCAGCAGAGGGGACTTCAATGAGCAGTTCTTC. The chain recombines TRBV15 with TRBJ2-1; possibly TRBD2 for D (6 bases). There are 13 residues in the CDR3. The germline V and J ends were trimmed by 1 base and 6 bases, with 7 bases remaining between them. Germline CDR1 is LNHNV and CDR2 is YYDKDF (reference sequence). The full variable domain, with the rest looked up from reference TRBV15 and TRBJ2-1, is DAMVIQNPRYQVTQFGKPVTLSCSQTLNHNVMYWYQQKSSQAPKLLFHYYDKDFNNEADTPDNFQSRRPNTSFCFLDIRSPGLGDTAMYLCATSRGDFNEQFFGPGTRLTVL.

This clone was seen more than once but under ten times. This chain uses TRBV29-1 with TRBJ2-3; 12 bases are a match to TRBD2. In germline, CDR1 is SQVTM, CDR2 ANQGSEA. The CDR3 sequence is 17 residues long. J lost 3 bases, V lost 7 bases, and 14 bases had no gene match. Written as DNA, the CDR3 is TGCAGCGGTAGACTAGGGAGACTAGCGGGGGCAACAGATACGCAGTATTTT. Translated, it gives CSGRLGRLAGATDTQYF.

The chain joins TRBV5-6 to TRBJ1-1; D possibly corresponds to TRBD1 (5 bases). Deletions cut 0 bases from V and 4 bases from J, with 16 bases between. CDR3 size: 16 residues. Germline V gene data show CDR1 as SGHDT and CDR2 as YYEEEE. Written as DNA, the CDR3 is TGTGCCAGCAGCTTGGAAGGGGCGTTTAGAGGCACTGAAGCTTTCTTT. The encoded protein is CASSLEGAFRGTEAFF.

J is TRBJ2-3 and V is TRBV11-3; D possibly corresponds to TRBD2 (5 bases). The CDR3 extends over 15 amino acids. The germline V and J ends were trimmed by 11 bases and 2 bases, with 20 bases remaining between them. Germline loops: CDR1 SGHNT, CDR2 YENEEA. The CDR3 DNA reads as TGTGCCGGGCAAGGAGGCGCTGCCCTCACAGATACGCAGTATTTT. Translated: CAGQGGAALTDTQYF. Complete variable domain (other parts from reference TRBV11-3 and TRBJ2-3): EAGVVQSPRYKIIEKKQPVAFWCNPISGHNTLYWYLQNLGQGPELLIRYENEEAVDDSQLPKDRFSAERLKGVDSTLKIQPAELGDSAVYLCAGQGGAALTDTQYFGPGTRLTVL.